Many counts were recorded for the clone carrying this TCR beta chain. V was shortened by 2 bases and J by 6 bases, with 17 bases between the two germline ends. The CDR3 is 15 amino acids. Germline CDR1 is SGHRS and CDR2 is YFSETQ. Samples came from axillary lymph nodes draining the breast cancer. Using its own MiXCR run on the multiplex PCR reads, TCRdb lists one record per CDR3 protein. Altogether some 100,000 distinct CDR3 sequences are present, around 20% being singletons, with the ten largest covering more than 0.9%. This sample is part of a study of breast tumors, draining lymph nodes, adjacent tissues.

The sequence was collected from a female donor with breast cancer. Some clones in this sample may be carry-over from other donors' samples. Sequenced: axillary lymph node tissue. V is TRBV5-1 and J is TRBJ1-2; possibly TRBD1 for D (6 bases). The CDR3 nucleotides read TGCGCCAGCAGCTTAGCACGGGGGGCGCGGGATGGCTACACCTTC. This translates into CASSLARGARDGYTF.